The 3 T cell receptor beta chains presented below share a single source sample, sequenced in a study of vaccination and CD4 T cells after COVID-19 (dated by TCRdb to between 2021 and 2023). Library generation was performed with PCR. Sequencing was carried out with an Illumina iSeq 100. At the Johns Hopkins FTIC core, DNA from the cultured CD4+ T cells underwent TCR sequencing with the Oncomine TCR Beta short-read assay. The raw public reads went through TCRdb reprocessing: fastp at Q25, MiXCR clone calling, in-frame beta chains kept. Entries that share a CDR3 protein sequence are merged under the most common genes and DNA. This sample gives fewer than 25,000 distinct CDR3 sequences in total; about 39% of them show up just once. The ten largest clonotypes hold roughly 6.3% of the sample. The sample's treatment or condition, from its label and the paper: approximately 11-day PBMC culture with coronavirus spike peptide pools or control peptides (ViraFEST assay).

For these TCRs, the target antigens are not known. The sample here was CD4+ T cells from blood, cultured in vitro, taken before SARS-CoV-2 vaccination. All receptors come from a human donor who had recovered from COVID-19.

A few counts support this clonotype. The chain is built from TRBV12-3 or TRBV12-4 and TRBJ2-5, with 7 nucleotides matching TRBD1. With V trimmed by 6 bases and J by 5 bases, 6 bases remained unmatched. This CDR3 spans 13 amino acids. Here the CDR3 reads CASSGQVGETQYF. The CDR3 DNA reads as TGTGCCAGCAGCGGACAGGTTGGTGAGACCCAGTACTTC.

CDR3 sequence: CASSLGGGIGGTDTQYF. CDR3 DNA sequence: TGTGCCAGCAGCTTAGGGGGTGGGATTGGAGGCACAGATACGCAGTATTTT. J is TRBJ2-3 and V is TRBV7-3, with D perhaps TRBD1 or TRBD2 (5 bases each). The CDR3 length is 17 residues. Trimming stripped 2 bases from V and 1 base from J, with 16 bases between. Per germline, CDR1 SGHTA and CDR2 FQGTGA.

By sample fraction, this clonotype is large. The chain joins TRBV6-1 to TRBJ1-2; D perhaps matches TRBD1 (5 bases). Trimming took 3 bases from V and 7 from J, leaving 12 bases between them. Germline V gene sequence: CDR1 MNHNS, CDR2 SASEGT. The CDR3 totals 13 residues. In nucleotides, the CDR3 is TGTGCCAGCAGTGACCGGGACCGGTCTGGCTACACCTTC. Encoded protein: CASSDRDRSGYTF.